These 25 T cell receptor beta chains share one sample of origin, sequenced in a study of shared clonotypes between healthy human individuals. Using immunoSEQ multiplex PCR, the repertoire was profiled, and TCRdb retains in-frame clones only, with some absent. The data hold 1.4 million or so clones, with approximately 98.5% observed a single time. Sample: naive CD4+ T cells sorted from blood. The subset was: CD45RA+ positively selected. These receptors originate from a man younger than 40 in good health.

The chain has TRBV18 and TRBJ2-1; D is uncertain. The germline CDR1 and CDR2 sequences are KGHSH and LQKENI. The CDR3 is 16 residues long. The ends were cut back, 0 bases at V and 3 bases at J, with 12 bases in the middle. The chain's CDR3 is CASSPPAGQLYNEQFF. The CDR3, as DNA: TGTGCCAGCTCACCACCCGCCGGGCAACTCTACAATGAGCAGTTCTTC.

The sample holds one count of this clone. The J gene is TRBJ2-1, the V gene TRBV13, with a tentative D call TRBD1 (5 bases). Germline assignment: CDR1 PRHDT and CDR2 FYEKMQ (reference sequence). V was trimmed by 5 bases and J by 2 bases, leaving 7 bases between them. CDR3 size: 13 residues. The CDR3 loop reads CASSGATYNEQFF. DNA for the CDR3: TGTGCCAGCAGCGGGGCAACCTACAATGAGCAGTTCTTC.

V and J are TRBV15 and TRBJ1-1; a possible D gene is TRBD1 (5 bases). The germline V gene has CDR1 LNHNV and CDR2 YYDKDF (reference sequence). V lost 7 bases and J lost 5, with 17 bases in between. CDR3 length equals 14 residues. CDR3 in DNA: TGTGCCACCAATCCCCGGGGAAGGGGAACTGAAGCTTTCTTT. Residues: CATNPRGRGTEAFF.

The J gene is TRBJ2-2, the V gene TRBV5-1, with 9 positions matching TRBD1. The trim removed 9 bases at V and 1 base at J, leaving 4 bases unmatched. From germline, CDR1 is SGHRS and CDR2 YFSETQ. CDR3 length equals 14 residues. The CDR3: CATGQGKNTGELFF. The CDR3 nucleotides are TGCGCCACCGGACAGGGGAAGAACACCGGGGAGCTGTTTTTT.

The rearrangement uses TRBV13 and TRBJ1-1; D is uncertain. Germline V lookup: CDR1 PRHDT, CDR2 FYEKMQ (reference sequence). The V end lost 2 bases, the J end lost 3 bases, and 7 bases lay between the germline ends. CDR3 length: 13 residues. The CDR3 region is CASSLIPYTEAFF. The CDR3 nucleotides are TGTGCCAGCAGCTTAATCCCTTACACTGAAGCTTTCTTT.

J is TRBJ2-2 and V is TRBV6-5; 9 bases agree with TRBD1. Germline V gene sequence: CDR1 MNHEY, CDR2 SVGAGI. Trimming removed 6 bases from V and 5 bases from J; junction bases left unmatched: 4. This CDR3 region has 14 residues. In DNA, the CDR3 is TGTGCCAGCAGCGACAGGGGGTGGACCGGGGAGCTGTTTTTT. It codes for CASSDRGWTGELFF.

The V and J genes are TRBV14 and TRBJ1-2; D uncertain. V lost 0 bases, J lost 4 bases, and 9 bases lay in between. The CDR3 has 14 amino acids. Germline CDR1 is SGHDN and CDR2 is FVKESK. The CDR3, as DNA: TGTGCCAGCAGCCAAGATTGGGTCACCTATGGCTACACCTTC. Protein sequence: CASSQDWVTYGYTF.

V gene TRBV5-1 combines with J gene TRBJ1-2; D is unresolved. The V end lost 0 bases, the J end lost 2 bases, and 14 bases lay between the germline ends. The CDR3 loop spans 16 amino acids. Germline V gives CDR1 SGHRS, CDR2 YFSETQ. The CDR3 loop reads CASSLDPTAANYGYTF. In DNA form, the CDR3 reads TGCGCCAGCAGCTTGGACCCTACAGCGGCCAACTATGGCTACACCTTC.

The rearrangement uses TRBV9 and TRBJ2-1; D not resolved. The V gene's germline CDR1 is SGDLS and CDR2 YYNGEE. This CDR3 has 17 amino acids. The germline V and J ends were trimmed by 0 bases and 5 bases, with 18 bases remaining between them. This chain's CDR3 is CASSVATLVPGDNEQFF. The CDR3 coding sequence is TGTGCCAGCAGCGTAGCTACTCTAGTCCCCGGAGACAATGAGCAGTTCTTC.

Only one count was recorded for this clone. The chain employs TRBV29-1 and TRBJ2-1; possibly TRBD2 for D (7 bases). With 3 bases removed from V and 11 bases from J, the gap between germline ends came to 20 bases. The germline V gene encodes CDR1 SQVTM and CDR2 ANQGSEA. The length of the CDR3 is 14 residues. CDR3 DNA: TGCAGCGTTGATCGGGGGGCAGGATCCGGTCAGCAGTTCTTC. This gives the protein CSVDRGAGSGQQFF.

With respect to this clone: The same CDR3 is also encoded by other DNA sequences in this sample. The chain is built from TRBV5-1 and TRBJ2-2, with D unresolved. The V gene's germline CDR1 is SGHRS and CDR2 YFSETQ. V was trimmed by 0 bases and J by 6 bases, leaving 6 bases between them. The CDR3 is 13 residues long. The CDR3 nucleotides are TGCGCCAGCAGCTTGGCCGTGGCCGGGGAGCTGTTTTTT. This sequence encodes CASSLAVAGELFF.

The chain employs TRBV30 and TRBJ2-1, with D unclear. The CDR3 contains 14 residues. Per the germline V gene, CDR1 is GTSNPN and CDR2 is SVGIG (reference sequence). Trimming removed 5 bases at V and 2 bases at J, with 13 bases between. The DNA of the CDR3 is TGTGCCTGGGCAACGGGTCACACCTACAATGAGCAGTTCTTC. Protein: CAWATGHTYNEQFF. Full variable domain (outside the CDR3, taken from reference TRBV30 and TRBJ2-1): SQTIHQWPATLVQPVGSPLSLECTVEGTSNPNLYWYRQAAGRGLQLLFYSVGIGQISSEVPQNLSASRPQDRQFILSSKKLLLSDSGFYLCAWATGHTYNEQFFGPGTRLTVL.

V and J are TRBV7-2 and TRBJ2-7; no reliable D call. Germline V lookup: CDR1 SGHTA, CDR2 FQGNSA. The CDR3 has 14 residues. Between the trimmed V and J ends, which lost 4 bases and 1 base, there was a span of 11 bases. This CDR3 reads CASSSPASSYEQYF. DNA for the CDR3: TGTGCCAGCAGCTCCCCCGCGAGTTCCTACGAGCAGTACTTC.

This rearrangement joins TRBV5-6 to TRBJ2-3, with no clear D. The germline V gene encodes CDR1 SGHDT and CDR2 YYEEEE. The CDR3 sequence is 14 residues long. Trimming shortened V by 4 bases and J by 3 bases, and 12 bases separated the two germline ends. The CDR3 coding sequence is TGTGCCAGCAGCCGTACGACACAGACAGATACGCAGTATTTT. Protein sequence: CASSRTTQTDTQYF.

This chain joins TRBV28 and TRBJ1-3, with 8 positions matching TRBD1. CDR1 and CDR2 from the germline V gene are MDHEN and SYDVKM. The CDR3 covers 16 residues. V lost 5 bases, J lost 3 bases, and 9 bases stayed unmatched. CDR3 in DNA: TGTGCCAGCAGTGACCCCGGGACAGGCGATGGAAACACCATATATTTT. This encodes CASSDPGTGDGNTIYF.

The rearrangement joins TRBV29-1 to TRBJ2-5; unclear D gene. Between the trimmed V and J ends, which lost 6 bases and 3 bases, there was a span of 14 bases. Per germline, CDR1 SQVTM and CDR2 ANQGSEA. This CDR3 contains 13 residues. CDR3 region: CSVSNWVEETQYF. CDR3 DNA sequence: TGCAGCGTCTCTAACTGGGTTGAAGAGACCCAGTACTTC.

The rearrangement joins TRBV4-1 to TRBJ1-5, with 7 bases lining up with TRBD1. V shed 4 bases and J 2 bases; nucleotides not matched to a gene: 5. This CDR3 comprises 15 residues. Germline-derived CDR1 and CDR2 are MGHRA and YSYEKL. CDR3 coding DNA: TGCGCCAGCAGCCTAACCGGGACAGGCAATCAGCCCCAGCATTTT. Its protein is CASSLTGTGNQPQHF.

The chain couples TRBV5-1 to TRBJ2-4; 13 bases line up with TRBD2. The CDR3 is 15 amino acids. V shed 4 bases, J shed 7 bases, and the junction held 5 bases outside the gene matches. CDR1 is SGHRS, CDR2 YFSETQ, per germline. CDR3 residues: CASSPGLAGANIQYF. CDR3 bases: TGCGCCAGCAGCCCCGGACTAGCGGGAGCTAACATTCAGTACTTC.

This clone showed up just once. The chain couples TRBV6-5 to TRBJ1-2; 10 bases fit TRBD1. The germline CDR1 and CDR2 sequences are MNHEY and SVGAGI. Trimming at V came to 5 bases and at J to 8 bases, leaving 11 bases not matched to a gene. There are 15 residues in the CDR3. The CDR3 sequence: CASSNDRGQARGYTF. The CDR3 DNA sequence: TGTGCCAGCAGTAACGACAGGGGGCAGGCGAGGGGCTACACCTTC.

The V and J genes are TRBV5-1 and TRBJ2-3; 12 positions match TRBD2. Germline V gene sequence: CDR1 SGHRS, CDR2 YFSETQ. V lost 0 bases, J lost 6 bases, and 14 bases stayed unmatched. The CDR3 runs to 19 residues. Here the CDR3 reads CASSLATSGRSYSLDTQYF. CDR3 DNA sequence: TGCGCCAGCAGCTTGGCCACTAGCGGGAGGAGTTACTCATTGGATACGCAGTATTTT.

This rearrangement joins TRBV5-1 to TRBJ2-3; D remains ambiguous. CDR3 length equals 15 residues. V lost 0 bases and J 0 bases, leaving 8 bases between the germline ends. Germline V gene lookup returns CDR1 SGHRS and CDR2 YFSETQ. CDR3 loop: CASSLATMSTDTQYF. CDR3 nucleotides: TGCGCCAGCAGCTTGGCAACGATGAGCACAGATACGCAGTATTTT.

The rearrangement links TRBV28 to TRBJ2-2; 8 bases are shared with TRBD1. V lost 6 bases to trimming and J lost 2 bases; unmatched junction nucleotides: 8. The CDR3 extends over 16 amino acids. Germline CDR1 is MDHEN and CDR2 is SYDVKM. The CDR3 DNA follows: TGTGCCAGCAGCAAAAGGACAGGGTCAAACACCGGGGAGCTGTTTTTT. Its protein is CASSKRTGSNTGELFF.

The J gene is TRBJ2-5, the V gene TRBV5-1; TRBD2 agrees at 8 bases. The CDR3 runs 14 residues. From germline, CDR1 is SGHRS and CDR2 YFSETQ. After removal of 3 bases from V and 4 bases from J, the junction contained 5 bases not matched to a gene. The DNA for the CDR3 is TGCGCCAGCAGCTCCGGGGGGGGCGTAGAGACCCAGTACTTC. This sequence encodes CASSSGGGVETQYF.

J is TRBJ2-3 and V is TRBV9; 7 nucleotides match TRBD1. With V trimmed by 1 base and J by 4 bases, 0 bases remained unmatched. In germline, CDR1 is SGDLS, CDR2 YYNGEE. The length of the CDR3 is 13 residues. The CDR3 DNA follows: TGTGCCAGCAGCGTACAGGGGGCAGATACGCAGTATTTT. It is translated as CASSVQGADTQYF.

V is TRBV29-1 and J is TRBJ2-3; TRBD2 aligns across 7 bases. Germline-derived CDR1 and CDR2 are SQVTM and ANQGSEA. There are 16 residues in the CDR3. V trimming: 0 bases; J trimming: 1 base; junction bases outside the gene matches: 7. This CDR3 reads CSVEDHVAGRTDTQYF. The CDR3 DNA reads TGCAGCGTTGAAGATCATGTAGCGGGCCGCACAGATACGCAGTATTTT.